Each of the 3 T cell receptor beta chains below was sequenced from the same sample in a study of Ad26.COV2.S vaccination and SARS-CoV-2 variants. Sample treatment: approximately 18 received Ad26.COV2.S at low or high dose, single or two shots; 5 received placebo; per-sample allocation not given. Material that was analyzed had been drawn on day 63 after the first vaccine or placebo injection. Clones were read by immunoSEQ multiplex PCR, and TCRdb kept only the in-frame ones, dropping some. The sample has a few hundred thousand clones, approximately 87% seen once. The source was peripheral blood, collected in a trial of Ad26.COV2.S vaccine versus placebo. The receptors were gathered from a person aged 18-60 years who received the Ad26.COV2.S COVID-19 vaccine or a placebo.

J is TRBJ1-1 and V is TRBV18; a possible D gene is TRBD1 (5 bases). In germline, CDR1 is KGHSH, CDR2 LQKENI. This CDR3 region has 14 residues. Trimming removed 0 bases at V and 4 bases at J, with 9 bases between. CDR3 DNA sequence: TGTGCCAGCTCACCACCGGAGGGGAGCACTGAAGCTTTCTTT. It yields the protein CASSPPEGSTEAFF.

The chain has TRBV7-9 and TRBJ2-7; no reliable D call. Between the trimmed V and J ends, which lost 1 base and 2 bases, there was a span of 9 bases. The CDR3 loop spans 14 amino acids. In germline, CDR1 is SEHNR, CDR2 FQNEAQ (reference sequence). The CDR3 coding sequence is TGTGCCAGCAGCTTAGGGGAAACCACCTACGAGCAGTACTTC. As protein: CASSLGETTYEQYF.

In the case of this clone: One junction end disagrees with the germline gene, perhaps due to a read error. V gene TRBV29-1 combines with J gene TRBJ1-1, with D possibly being TRBD1 (5 bases). This CDR3 comprises 8 residues. Germline V lookup: CDR1 SQVTM, CDR2 ANQGSEA. The CDR3 coding sequence is TGCAGCGTTGGTAGTAGGGGTTTT. Translating gives CSVGSRGF.